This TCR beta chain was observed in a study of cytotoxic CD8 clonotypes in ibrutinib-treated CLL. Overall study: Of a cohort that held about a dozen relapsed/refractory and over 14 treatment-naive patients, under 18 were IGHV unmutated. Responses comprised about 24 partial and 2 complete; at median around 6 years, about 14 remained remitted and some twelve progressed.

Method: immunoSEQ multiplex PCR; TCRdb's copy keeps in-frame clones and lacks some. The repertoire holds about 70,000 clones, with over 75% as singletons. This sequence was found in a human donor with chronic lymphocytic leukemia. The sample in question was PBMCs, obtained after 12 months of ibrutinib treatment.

This CDR3 reads CASSKDGTSTSTDTQYF. The CDR3 nucleotides read TGTGCCAGTAGTAAGGATGGGACCTCTACTAGCACAGATACGCAGTATTTT. This rearrangement joins TRBV19 to TRBJ2-3; perhaps D is TRBD1 or TRBD2 (5 bases each). The CDR3 contains 17 residues. Per germline, CDR1 LNHDA and CDR2 SQIVND (reference sequence). Trimming left V 4 bases short and J 0 bases short, with 17 bases between.